The subject of this entry is one T cell receptor beta chain. The antigen this receptor binds is unknown. Per-nucleotide qualities are absent, and no much larger clonotype sits a single base away. The data were taken from a study of cytomegalovirus exposure and HLA in healthy donors (dated by TCRdb to about 2017). Regarding the study in general: An earlier analysis of approximately 640 of the donors reported 250 to 350 Gb of sequence data and approximately 110 million unique TCR beta sequences from roughly 180 million T cells. Class I and class II HLA loci were covered by the typing at four-digit resolution. Four or five DR-DQ haplotypes were handled as single units for association and clustering because linkage in the cohort was strong. The number of donors typed differed by locus, with 629-630 for A, B, C, DRB1 and DQB1, around 520 for DQA1, under 610 for DPA1, and around 460 for DPB1. The study was designed to test whether signatures of past pathogen exposure could be identified by cataloging public T cell receptors. On average, around 230,000 unique TCR beta nucleotide sequences were sequenced per donor among 350 to 400 genotyped donors of the cohort, with roughly 18% of those sequences being non-productive. In addition to the first cohort of around 670 subjects, a separate validation cohort of some 120 different subjects was used. Among the approximately 400 genotyped donors, roughly 80% belonged to the genetic ancestry cluster associated with self-reported Caucasian donors. All discovery cohort repertoires had been generated using a single sequencing platform. In the later analysis, no new phenotypic data were used to find candidate immune exposures; instead, reliance was placed on TCR beta sequences and their occurrence across donors. An early release that covered about 600 HLA-typed donors contained about 300 gigabases of sequencing data and tens of millions of unique TCR sequences. A later analysis re-analyzed previously published TCR beta repertoires from 666 donors and added high-resolution HLA genotyping to study TCR occurrence patterns. Donor age, sex, ethnicity and CMV serostatus were compiled alongside the repertoire data. The T cell repertoires of 666 subjects were profiled by immunosequencing and related to cytomegalovirus serostatus. A later genetic analysis took genome-wide SNP genotypes for 398 of the 666 donors and used that subset as a discovery cohort. An earlier analysis of some 600 of the donors applied high-throughput TCR beta sequencing to assess whether each TCR beta V gene segment acted as functional or pseudogenic. The study combined high-throughput TCR immunosequencing, statistical association of individual TCRs with disease status, and machine learning to predict cytomegalovirus infection status. General study outcomes and caveats: Most TCR sequences were seen in very few donors, while some public TCRs were found in many individuals. It was suggested by the authors that the approach could potentially be generalized to other disease states and immunological phenotypes. A further reported finding was that TCR beta sequences accurately predicted the HLA-A and HLA-B alleles for most subjects in the first cohort. A later analysis reported that several top co-occurrence clusters appeared linked to parvovirus B19, influenza, CMV and Epstein-Barr virus. In a later analysis, most CMV-associated TCR beta chains were found to appear HLA-restricted, with HLA associations seemingly driven largely by CMV exposure. A later genetic analysis reported fewer N-insertions in productive TCRs among donors in an Asian-associated ancestry cluster than the roughly 670-donor mean. A later analysis associated about 17,000 TCR beta sequences with specific HLA alleles at a false discovery rate of 0.05. Presence/absence analyses assumed roughly uniform sequencing depth across donors, an assumption that may not hold. The earlier analysis of approximately 540 of the donors excluded some 15 rarely observed V segments, including chromosome 9 orphons, because counts were too low. Some IMGT-functional V segments, including TRBV6-2 and TRBV6-3, could not be told apart with the 87-base-pair reads, so those segments were excluded. Cytomegalovirus status was reported to be diagnosed by the classifier with high specificity and sensitivity in both the original and validation cohorts. This cohort had only TCR beta chains sequenced, and the lack of alpha or paired-chain data limited which features could be detected. The study gave a list of about 170 TCR beta chains associated with cytomegalovirus. An earlier analysis of around 540 of the donors showed that most TCR beta V segments appeared in productive rearrangements either about 87% or about 30% of the time, which broadly matched IMGT annotations. Assigning TCR associations to individual alleles was difficult when HLA alleles, especially DR and DQ, strongly co-occurred. An association between a missense DCLRE1C variant and V-gene and J-gene trimming of TCR beta chains was found in a later genetic analysis and replicated in an independent cohort. A later analysis found that TCR association rates varied across HLA loci, with DRB1 alleles showing the most associated TCRs and HLA-C alleles the fewest. Because some donors lacked HLA typing at each locus, the association tests relied only on the typed subset. Linkage disequilibrium might explain the correlated functional status among segregating V segments, but an unknown experimental factor could not be excluded. The only immune exposure information available for the cohort was CMV serostatus. A group of highly shared sequence variants was considered likely to be a technical artifact of the sequencing pipeline. Three of the identified cytomegalovirus-associated TCR beta chains were confirmed in vitro to be specific for cytomegalovirus antigens. In a later analysis, HLA-associated TCR beta chains showed more clonal expansion and lower generation probabilities than non-associated chains that were equally common.

From the cysteine up to the phenylalanine, the CDR3 has a length of 15 residues. Just the 45-base CDR3 DNA is kept, in frame starting at base 1. CDR1 and CDR2 are drawn from the germline V gene: MDHEN, SYDVKM. V ends up 3 bases short and J 1 base short, with an unmatched junction base count of 3. The cohort comprised fewer than 750 healthy bone marrow donors. At the time of sampling, all cohort members were nominally healthy, though unrecorded immune exposures were likely present. The donor was CMV seropositive and belonged to the group of more than 250 seropositive cohort members. A peripheral blood sample was collected from each donor, and TCR beta sequencing was performed on peripheral blood mononuclear cells. Genomic DNA extraction from the blood cell samples was performed with the Qiagen DNeasy Blood Extraction Kit. Preparation of the library involved the immunoSEQ multiplex PCR assay. For the multiplex PCR, a mixture combining 60 forward primers for TCR Vbeta segments and 13 reverse primers for TCR Jbeta segments was used. The CDR3 region of rearranged TCR beta genes was amplified from genomic DNA by a multiplex PCR assay. Amplified TCR beta libraries were sequenced as 87-base-pair reads on the Illumina HiSeq System. In the source study's methods: A later analysis counted approximately 84 million unique TCR beta chains across the 670 or so repertoires, and roughly 10 million of these chains were shared by at least two donors. A nearest-neighbor algorithm error-corrected the raw reads and collapsed the reads into unique sequences, merging closely related sequences to remove PCR and sequencing errors. V, D and J gene segments were assigned by aligning CDR3 sequences to IMGT reference sequences. For a sequence to be retained, at least a six-nucleotide match to both a V gene segment and a J gene segment was required. A rearrangement was called productive if the CDR3 had no stop codons and remained in frame with V and J, and every other rearrangement was called non-productive. Following IMGT convention, CDR3 was defined as the stretch from the second conserved V-encoded cysteine up to the conserved J-encoded phenylalanine. Sequences without an unambiguous match to a single V gene segment were excluded from the earlier analysis of about 640 of the donors. In an earlier analysis of 500 to 750 of the donors, V segments were called functional above 56.7% productive rearrangements and were called segregating when the between-donor standard deviation exceeded 5%. To diagnose cytomegalovirus status from the catalog of TCR beta chain sequences, a statistical classification framework was built. A later analysis assigned V and J genes by comparing TCR nucleotide sequences with IMGT/GENE-DB human TR gene sequences. Using the TCRdist pipeline, a later analysis assigned CDR3 sequences along with most-parsimonious VDJ recombination scenarios. In a later analysis, every TCR beta chain was defined by the combination of its CDR3 amino acid sequence and its V-gene family, and reads without a unique V-gene family were dropped. To address suspected cross-contamination and a sequencing artifact, a later analysis removed over 500 highly shared, low-generation-probability nucleotide sequences. In a later analysis, a clonal expansion index for each public chain was calculated from normalized within-repertoire ranks of inferred template counts. In a later analysis, generation probabilities were computed with a VDJ recombination model fitted to out-of-frame rearrangements, and the resulting probabilities were checked against IGoR. Hypergeometric tests were used in a later analysis to score TCR-TCR, TCR-HLA and TCR-CMV co-occurrence, with a repertoire-size bias correction applied to the TCR pairs. In a later analysis, false discovery rates were estimated by permuting HLA or CMV assignments 20 times. In a later analysis, co-occurring TCRs were grouped using DBSCAN, and TCRdist sequence similarity was added for clustering within HLA-allele-positive subsets. Repertoires with fewer than 30,000 or more than 120,000 public chains were left out of co-occurrence clustering, as were roughly five repertoires with anomalous nucleotide sharing. TCRdb limited this immuneACCESS table to in-frame rearrangements with V and J called. A share of clones is missing; checked studies link under half to unresolved V genes, and the rest is unexplained. D and trimming were read from the DNA, whereas the V and J calls and clone size are those reported in that table. The sample table shows around 170,000 clones, and over 70% are seen once. Together, the top ten hold around 7% of the sample.

The V and J segments used are TRBV28 and TRBJ1-1; TRBD1 agrees with 9 junctional bases. What was sequenced was PBMCs. The TCR comes from a woman aged 40 to 49 in good health and CMV-seropositive. The CDR3 region reads CASSLGTGQNTEAFF. The nucleotide sequence reads as follows: TGTGCCAGCAGTTTGGGGACAGGGCAGAACACTGAAGCTTTCTTT.